This TCR beta chain was sequenced during a study of T cells after posttransplantation cyclophosphamide. Regarding the study as a whole: Recipient CMV seropositivity and CMV reactivation strongly tracked TRB clonality. Tissue-infiltrating T cells from skin or gut overlapped little with blood T cells.

This CDR3 has 16 amino acids. V gave up 3 bases and J gave up 6 bases, with 20 bases separating them. Germline CDR1 is SNHLY and CDR2 is FYNNEI. Repertoires were generated with immunoSEQ multiplex PCR, while TCRdb's copy carries only in-frame clones and drops some. Here the sample spans roughly 7,300 clones, more than 90% being singletons. Points on this clone: Its target is unknown.

Peripheral blood was collected from the related graft donor on the marrow donation day. The chain links TRBV2 to TRBJ1-2, with D maybe TRBD1 (5 bases). This sequence originates from a woman aged 45-59 years in good health and a related stem cell transplant donor. Material: CD4+ T cells sorted from blood. CDR3 residues: CASSDRQRTIPDGYTF. In nucleotides, the CDR3 is TGTGCCAGCAGTGACCGACAGCGTACCATTCCGGATGGCTACACCTTC. Full variable domain (remainder filled in from reference TRBV2 and TRBJ1-2): EPEVTQTPSHQVTQMGQEVILRCVPISNHLYFYWYRQILGQKVEFLVSFYNNEISEKSEIFDDQFSVERPDGSNFTLKIRSTKLEDSAMYFCASSDRQRTIPDGYTFGSGTRLTVV.